Reported below is one TCR beta chain. What antigen it recognizes has not been identified. No base quality information exists; no much larger clone differs at one position. All of the isolated RNA was reverse transcribed with the High Capacity cDNA Reverse Transcription Kit, so expressed TCRB transcripts were sequenced. Survey-depth immunoSEQ sequencing was performed on stem cell-like memory T cell samples, with an average of roughly 1 million total reads per sample. Sorted cells were lysed in RLT buffer, and RNA was extracted using DNase-treated RNeasy Micro or Mini kits according to cell number. Each cell subset was processed on its own to prevent cross-contamination, while patient and healthy donor samples were processed together. The immunoSEQ multiplex PCR was used to amplify TCRB sequences from cDNA, yielding 87-bp fragments that span the CDR3 region. Sequencing of the amplicons was done on the Illumina HiSeq platform. The source study handled its data this way. PCR bias was computationally corrected using synthetic template baselines, reads within Hamming distance 2 were collapsed, and singletons that could not be merged were discarded. Reads were aligned against IMGT so that V, D and J genes, CDR3 length and insertions or deletions at six rearrangement sites could be assigned. Within each subset, clonotype counts were normalized to sorted cell number, after which true diversity and Gini coefficients were computed with the tcR R package. The overlap coefficient, calculated on TCRB nucleotide sequences, was used to measure repertoire sharing. The clones in this table, taken by TCRdb from immuneACCESS, are in-frame only. Not every clone is retained; where verified, under half of the shortfall comes from an unresolved V gene, and the cause of the rest is unknown. The V and J calls and clone size are taken from that table; D and trimming were inferred from the DNA. The sample table lists under 45,000 clones, approximately 48% of them with a count of one. Clones ranked in the top ten supply around 0.25% of the sample.

The data originate from a study of beta chain features in type 1 diabetes (dated by TCRdb to 2017 to 2018). Notes on the research overall: Patients and healthy donors did not differ in mean age, gender distribution, total cell number or subset yield. Regulatory and stem cell-like memory subsets were isolated from only 8 patients and roughly eight healthy donors, whereas naive and central memory subsets came from all 28 donors. A total of 85 million to 140 million sorted cells were examined across all samples, and the number of cells per subset was strongly correlated with RNA yield. The study compared the TCRB repertoires of sorted circulating CD4+ T cell subsets in recently diagnosed type 1 diabetes patients with those in matched healthy donors. Overall study outcomes, separate from this receptor: Patients with type 1 diabetes made fewer insertions and deleted more nucleotides at VDJ recombination sites, implying thymic rearrangement abnormalities. Because cDNA rather than genomic DNA was sequenced, highly expressing activated cells could have been over-represented, although no difference in activation and CD3 levels was found between groups. A moderate but significant shortening of TCRB CDR3 length was observed in type 1 diabetes patients in all four CD4+ subsets. Shorter templates might be favored by PCR, yet because patient and control samples were amplified and corrected together, any such skew would affect both groups equally. HLA sub-analyses involved small numbers of individuals, so any influence of HLA type on TCRB rearrangement remained unresolved. Naive, central memory and regulatory TCRB repertoires appeared to be more similar among patients than among healthy donors.

A single peripheral blood draw of about 116 mL on average was collected from each donor into heparinised tubes. A BD FACSAria II was used to sort naive, central memory, regulatory and stem cell-like memory CD4+ T cells with a panel that included CD45RO, CCR7, CD25, CD127, CD95 and CD27. Purity was above 95% for every sorted population. PBMCs were isolated right away by Lymphoprep density gradient centrifugation and were stained directly, without culture. So that batch effects would be minimized, each experiment stained and sorted samples in pairs, pairing one healthy donor with one patient. The germline V gene encodes CDR1 LNHDA and CDR2 SQIVND (reference sequence). Taken from cysteine to phenylalanine, the CDR3 has 13 residues. The CDR3 DNA has 39 bases and is translated from base 1. V trim: 5 bases; J trim: 7 bases; unmatched bases: 6.

Recombination linked TRBV19 to TRBJ1-2; 8 central nucleotides agree with TRBD1. Sequencing was carried out using stem cell memory CD4+ T cells from blood. Reading the label with the study, this specimen's cell subset or site is: stem cell-like memory CD4+ T cells. The receptor was derived from a woman aged 30 to 39 in good health. CDR3 protein: CASSADRGGGYTF. The DNA is TGTGCCAGTAGTGCCGACAGGGGAGGTGGCTACACCTTC.